The 17 T cell receptor beta chains below were found in one sample sequenced in a study of shared clonotypes between healthy human individuals. The data were produced by immunoSEQ multiplex PCR, yet TCRdb's version contains in-frame clones alone and is incomplete. The data contain more than 2,000,000 clones, 90% to 95% of them singletons. Sequenced: naive CD4+ T cells from PBMCs. Stated subset: CD45RA+ positively selected. Every receptor here comes from a man aged 18 to 35 in good health. Some clones in this sample may be carry-over from other donors' samples.

The CDR3 region has the DNA TGTGCCAGCAGCTTGGGCGGACCCGTCTACGAGCAGTACTTC. It yields the protein CASSLGGPVYEQYF. The V call is TRBV7-8, the J call TRBJ2-7; D remains ambiguous. V was pared by 3 bases and J by 3 bases, with 12 bases between. The CDR3 covers 14 residues. Per the germline V gene, CDR1 is SGHVS and CDR2 is FQNEAQ.

The rearrangement links TRBV11-2 to TRBJ2-1; 10 bases fit TRBD2. The CDR3 runs to 15 residues. V lost 5 bases and J lost 3; bases outside the gene matches: 4. Germline V gives CDR1 SGHAT, CDR2 FQNNGV. CDR3 sequence reads: CASSAGLASYNEQFF. For the CDR3, the DNA is TGTGCCAGCAGCGCGGGACTAGCGAGCTACAATGAGCAGTTCTTC.

V usage is TRBV6-1 and J usage is TRBJ2-1; TRBD2 agrees at 13 bases. Unmatched junction bases numbered 6, after V lost 0 bases and J lost 1 base. The germline V gene has CDR1 MNHNS and CDR2 SASEGT. The CDR3 runs 19 residues. The CDR3 nucleotides read TGTGCCAGCAGTGAAGCGAGACTAGCGGGAGGACTATCCTACAATGAGCAGTTCTTC. Translated, it gives CASSEARLAGGLSYNEQFF.

CDR3 protein: CAISESAANTEAFF. The CDR3 DNA follows: TGTGCCATCAGTGAGTCGGCAGCCAACACTGAAGCTTTCTTT. The chain recombines TRBV10-3 with TRBJ1-1, with unresolved D. The CDR3 is 14 residues long. Per germline, CDR1 ENHRY and CDR2 SYGVKD. V lost 0 bases and J lost 2, with 7 bases in between.

V usage is TRBV7-2 and J usage is TRBJ2-5; a possible D gene is TRBD1 (6 bases). Germline CDR1 reads SGHTA; CDR2 reads FQGNSA. This CDR3 region has 15 residues. Trimming shortened V by 4 bases and J by 0 bases, and 12 bases separated the two germline ends. CDR3 region: CASSSPDSYQETQYF. The CDR3 coding sequence is TGTGCCAGCAGCTCTCCGGACAGCTACCAAGAGACCCAGTACTTC.

This clone was observed a single time. The chain has TRBV5-4 and TRBJ1-1; unclear D gene. Trimming shortened V by 0 bases and J by 5 bases, and 8 bases separated the two germline ends. Per germline, CDR1 SGHNT and CDR2 YYREEE (reference sequence). The CDR3 spans 13 residues. CDR3 coding DNA: TGTGCCAGCAGCTTGGACTTGCGGACTGAAGCTTTCTTT. Protein sequence: CASSLDLRTEAFF.

This clone has more than one count but fewer than ten. The chain has TRBV11-2 and TRBJ1-1; D is undetermined. Germline assignment: CDR1 SGHAT and CDR2 FQNNGV. The CDR3 has 15 amino acids. V lost 5 bases, J lost 5 bases, and 18 bases lay in between. CDR3 loop: CASSLLNSAGTEAFF. CDR3 nucleotides: TGTGCCAGCAGCCTACTTAACAGCGCTGGGACTGAAGCTTTCTTT.

In this sample, this clone turned up a few times. V usage is TRBV2 and J usage is TRBJ1-5; D is ambiguous. V shed 8 bases and J shed 9 bases, with 17 bases lying between them. Germline V CDR1 and CDR2: SNHLY, FYNNEI. The CDR3 runs to 13 residues. The CDR3 DNA is TGTGCCAGCTGTTACACGGTGATGACGCCCCAGCATTTT. It encodes CASCYTVMTPQHF. The variable domain in full, with the rest retrieved from reference TRBV2 and TRBJ1-5, is EPEVTQTPSHQVTQMGQEVILRCVPISNHLYFYWYRQILGQKVEFLVSFYNNEISEKSEIFDDQFSVERPDGSNFTLKIRSTKLEDSAMYFCASCYTVMTPQHFGDGTRLSIL.

V and J are TRBV4-1 and TRBJ1-2; no clear D. V lost 0 bases to trimming and J lost 9 bases, with 8 bases between them. Per the germline V gene, CDR1 is MGHRA and CDR2 is YSYEKL. The CDR3 covers 12 residues. DNA for the CDR3: TGCGCCAGCAGCCAAGACATGTTTAGCTACACCTTC. It encodes CASSQDMFSYTF.

Points on this clone: The sample carries other DNA sequences with the same CDR3. The gene calls are TRBV5-1 and TRBJ1-1; D call uncertain. Trimming left V 4 bases short and J 1 base short, with 11 bases between. The CDR3 length is 14 residues. Germline CDR1 SGHRS, CDR2 YFSETQ. CDR3 protein: CASSLTTENTEAFF. The CDR3 nucleotides read TGCGCCAGCAGCCTCACTACCGAGAACACTGAAGCTTTCTTT.

The J gene is TRBJ2-7, the V gene TRBV5-8; D may be TRBD1 (6 bases). V was pared by 4 bases and J by 5 bases, with 16 bases between. Germline V CDR1 and CDR2: SGHTS, YDEGEE. The CDR3 loop spans 14 amino acids. The CDR3 here is CASSKTGWGDEQYF. CDR3 sequence (DNA): TGTGCCAGCAGCAAGACAGGTTGGGGCGACGAGCAGTACTTC.

With regard to this clone: At the DNA level, this CDR3 is encoded by other sequences in the same sample as well. This chain links TRBV2 with TRBJ2-1; 15 nucleotides match TRBD2. Germline V gives CDR1 SNHLY, CDR2 FYNNEI. V lost 5 bases and J lost 9; bases outside the gene matches: 2. The CDR3 is made up of 14 amino acids. The CDR3 spells CASSRTSGRGEQFF. CDR3 nucleotides: TGTGCCAGCAGTAGGACTAGCGGGAGGGGTGAGCAGTTCTTC.

V usage is TRBV5-1 and J usage is TRBJ2-3; 12 bases are a match to TRBD2. This CDR3 spans 14 amino acids. Per the germline V gene, CDR1 is SGHRS and CDR2 is YFSETQ. With 4 bases clipped from V and 5 bases from J, the junction kept 2 bases outside the gene matches. The CDR3 DNA sequence: TGCGCCAGCAGCGAGGGACTAGCGGGAGATACGCAGTATTTT. Its translation is CASSEGLAGDTQYF.

The V gene is TRBV28, the J gene TRBJ2-4; maybe TRBD2 (6 bases). Germline V gene lookup returns CDR1 MDHEN and CDR2 SYDVKM. Trimming took off 7 bases at V and 6 bases at J, with 19 bases between the two ends. The CDR3 consists of 15 residues. The CDR3: CASTPGLPRGNIQYF. CDR3 sequence (DNA): TGTGCCAGCACCCCGGGACTCCCTAGGGGAAACATTCAGTACTTC. The full variable domain, completed using reference TRBV28 and TRBJ2-4, is DVKVTQSSRYLVKRTGEKVFLECVQDMDHENMFWYRQDPGLGLRLIYFSYDVKMKEKGDIPEGYSVSREKKERFSLILESASTNQTSMYLCASTPGLPRGNIQYFGAGTRLSVL.

This clone was observed once. V is TRBV9 and J is TRBJ2-7; D might be TRBD1 (5 bases). Trimming cost V 5 bases and J 6 bases, with 12 bases left between them. The length of the CDR3 is 12 residues. Germline values: CDR1 SGDLS, CDR2 YYNGEE. CDR3: CASSGQRGEQYF. Here the CDR3 DNA reads TGTGCCAGCAGTGGACAAAGGGGCGAGCAGTACTTC.

With respect to this clone: The same CDR3 also results from other DNA sequences found in this sample. V and J are TRBV28 and TRBJ1-5; unclear D gene. Germline assignment: CDR1 MDHEN and CDR2 SYDVKM. The ends were cut back, 3 bases at V and 1 base at J, with 4 bases in the middle. CDR3 length: 13 residues. CDR3 sequence (DNA): TGTGCCAGCAGTTTGAGGAGCAATCAGCCCCAGCATTTT. It specifies CASSLRSNQPQHF.

The chain has TRBV5-6 and TRBJ2-5; D is ambiguous. The closer fit of TRBJ2-7 to the DNA end suggests the J call may be wrong. CDR3 length equals 16 residues. CDR1 SGHDT and CDR2 YYEEEE come from the germline V gene. The CDR3 bases are TGTGCCAGCAGCTTGAGTTCGGCCCTACTTCATGACGAGCAGTACTTC. Translated: CASSLSSALLHDEQYF.